These 17 T cell receptor beta chains originate from one sample sequenced in a study of Graves' ophthalmopathy and Graves' hyperthyroidism. Amplification of the TCR beta CDR3 regions used RNA transcripts (as template). Second-round multiplex PCR followed a first-round RT-PCR using HTBI primers. TCRdb passed the multiplex PCR reads through MiXCR, listing each CDR3 protein once. Found here are under 800,000 distinct CDR3 sequences, approximately 21% of them singletons; the top ten hold roughly 6.9%. The source material was peripheral blood. The receptors shown here come from a woman under 30 with stable Graves' hyperthyroidism. Some clones in this sample may be carry-over from other donors' samples.

This clonotype came up many times. V usage is TRBV2 and J usage is TRBJ1-2; D unclear. The germline CDR1 and CDR2 sequences are SNHLY and FYNNEI. This CDR3 comprises 13 residues. V was pared by 2 bases and J by 4 bases, with 8 bases between. Here the CDR3 DNA reads TGTGCCAGCAGTGAATCCCCTTCCTATGGCTACACCTTC. This encodes CASSESPSYGYTF.

This clonotype was seen repeatedly, ten times or more. The chain links TRBV6-4 to TRBJ2-5; 10 bases agree with TRBD1. CDR1 is MRHNA and CDR2 is SNTAGT in the germline V gene. This CDR3 comprises 15 residues. J was trimmed by 5 bases and V by 6 bases; bases with no gene match: 9. The CDR3 spells CASSTGTGVCETQYF. The DNA of the CDR3 is TGTGCCAGCAGCACCGGGACAGGGGTTTGCGAGACCCAGTACTTC.

The chain is built from TRBV5-1 and TRBJ2-5; D uncertain. The length of the CDR3 is 15 residues. V gave up 6 bases and J gave up 1 base, with 16 bases separating them. The germline CDR1 and CDR2 sequences are SGHRS and YFSETQ. The CDR3 here is CASKRRTQPQETQYF. The CDR3 bases are TGCGCCAGCAAGCGAAGAACACAGCCCCAAGAGACCCAGTACTTC.

This clonotype was found many times. The chain links TRBV7-8 to TRBJ1-1, with D unclear. Germline CDR1 SGHVS, CDR2 FQNEAQ. V dropped 1 base and J dropped 1 base, with 7 bases sitting between them. The CDR3 loop spans 14 amino acids. The DNA of the CDR3 is TGTGCCAGCAGCTTAGGAATAGAGAACACTGAAGCTTTCTTT. Its protein product is CASSLGIENTEAFF.

This clonotype was detected ten times or more. This chain links TRBV28 with TRBJ1-1; a possible D gene is TRBD1 (5 bases). CDR3 length: 14 residues. CDR1 and CDR2 (germline): MDHEN, SYDVKM. Trimming shortened V by 6 bases and J by 0 bases, and 11 bases separated the two germline ends. The chain's CDR3 is CASSSPTVNTEAFF. CDR3 nucleotides: TGTGCCAGCAGCTCTCCGACAGTGAACACTGAAGCTTTCTTT.

This clonotype appeared many times. The rearrangement uses TRBV15 and TRBJ2-7, with a tentative D call TRBD1 (5 bases). V lost 1 base, J lost 3 bases, and 13 bases lay in between. The CDR3 is made up of 15 amino acids. CDR1 and CDR2 (germline): LNHNV, YYDKDF (reference sequence). In nucleotides, the CDR3 is TGTGCCACCAGCAGAGGATCAGGGTCAATCTACGAGCAGTACTTC. It codes for CATSRGSGSIYEQYF.

The chain joins TRBV6-2 or TRBV6-3 to TRBJ1-2; D remains ambiguous. Per germline, CDR1 MNHEY and CDR2 SVGEGT. Trimming left V 4 bases short and J 8 bases short, with 14 bases between. The length of the CDR3 is 13 residues. The CDR3: CASSFSLSGGYTF. In DNA, the CDR3 is TGTGCCAGCAGTTTCTCTCTTTCGGGAGGCTACACCTTC.

V is TRBV28 and J is TRBJ1-2, with 7 bases identical to TRBD1. The CDR3 covers 13 residues. Germline CDR1 MDHEN, CDR2 SYDVKM. Unmatched junction bases numbered 9, after V lost 6 bases and J lost 8 bases. The CDR3 DNA reads as TGTGCCAGCAGCAATGACAGGGAATCGGGCTACACCTTC. This encodes CASSNDRESGYTF.

This chain uses TRBV15 with TRBJ2-5; TRBD2 is a possible D gene (5 bases). With 5 bases removed from V and 2 bases from J, the gap between germline ends came to 15 bases. The CDR3 contains 15 residues. The V gene's germline CDR1 is LNHNV and CDR2 YYDKDF (reference sequence). The CDR3 loop reads CATSGGSWEQETQYF. The CDR3 nucleotides are TGTGCCACCAGCGGCGGGTCCTGGGAACAAGAGACCCAGTACTTC.

J is TRBJ1-1 and V is TRBV10-3; TRBD1 is a possible D gene (6 bases). The CDR3 consists of 17 residues. Germline loops: CDR1 ENHRY, CDR2 SYGVKD. Trimming shortened V by 10 bases and J by 1 base, and 25 bases separated the two germline ends. The chain's CDR3 is CATSPRRTAGWNTEAFF. The CDR3 DNA reads as TGTGCCACATCCCCGCGGAGGACAGCGGGATGGAACACTGAAGCTTTCTTT.

This clonotype was counted only a few times. V and J are TRBV5-1 and TRBJ1-2, with 11 bases that match TRBD1. Germline V gene lookup returns CDR1 SGHRS and CDR2 YFSETQ. The CDR3 runs to 16 residues. The trim removed 2 bases at V and 4 bases at J, leaving 7 bases unmatched. The CDR3 DNA reads TGCGCCAGCAGCTTCCCCGGGACAGGGGGATCCTATGGCTACACCTTC. Protein sequence: CASSFPGTGGSYGYTF.

This rearrangement joins TRBV27 to TRBJ1-5; D uncertain. V lost 5 bases, J lost 3 bases, and 11 bases lay in between. This CDR3 region has 14 residues. Looked up from germline, CDR1 is MNHEY and CDR2 is SMNVEV (reference sequence). CDR3 nucleotide sequence: TGTGCCAGCAGTAGTTTAGGCTACAATCAGCCCCAGCATTTT. Its protein is CASSSLGYNQPQHF.

Many counts were recorded for this clonotype. The chain is built from TRBV4-1 and TRBJ2-7; 7 nucleotides match TRBD2. J gave up 5 bases and V 2 bases, and 9 bases lay outside the gene matches. This CDR3 has 15 amino acids. The germline CDR1 and CDR2 sequences are MGHRA and YSYEKL. CDR3 coding DNA: TGCGCCAGCAGCCAAAGTAGCGGGTCGCTTGACGAGCAGTACTTC. It is translated as CASSQSSGSLDEQYF.

The genes are TRBV24-1 and TRBJ2-5; D is ambiguous. The germline gives CDR1 KGHDR, CDR2 SFDVKD. The CDR3 length is 12 residues. V was trimmed by 0 bases and J by 10 bases, leaving 8 bases between them. CDR3 nucleotide sequence: TGTGCCACCAGTGATTTGAACAGAAACCAGTACTTC. Translated, it gives CATSDLNRNQYF.

The CDR3 is CASSQSNDGYTF. DNA for the CDR3: TGTGCCAGCAGCCAATCTAATGATGGCTACACCTTC. The genes are TRBV11-2 and TRBJ1-2; D ambiguous. V was pared by 5 bases and J by 6 bases, with 10 bases between. The CDR3 length is 12 residues. Germline V gene sequence: CDR1 SGHAT, CDR2 FQNNGV.

This clonotype has ten or more counts. The chain combines TRBV19 with TRBJ2-7; unclear D gene. Trimming cost V 1 base and J 6 bases, with 10 bases left between them. CDR1 is LNHDA, CDR2 SQIVND, per germline (reference sequence). This CDR3 is 13 amino acids long. The CDR3 loop is CASSIGPSSEQYF. Written as DNA, the CDR3 is TGTGCCAGTAGTATAGGGCCGAGCAGCGAGCAGTACTTC.

The gene calls are TRBV18 and TRBJ1-1; 10 bases line up with TRBD1. The germline V gene has CDR1 KGHSH and CDR2 LQKENI. V lost 4 bases to trimming and J lost 4 bases; unmatched junction nucleotides: 9. The CDR3 has 16 residues. The CDR3 sequence is CASSQRDRGGSTEAFF. For the CDR3, the DNA is TGTGCCAGCTCACAAAGGGACAGGGGAGGTTCCACTGAAGCTTTCTTT.